Listed here is a single TCR beta chain. The sample belongs to a study of blood T cell repertoires in COVID-19. About the research overall: Sites across the United States, Italy and Spain contributed samples from acute and convalescent COVID-19.

Produced via immunoSEQ multiplex PCR; TCRdb's table is partial and in-frame only. The sample lists more than 95,000 clones, about 94% occurring once. Germline lookup yields CDR1 SGHRS and CDR2 YFSETQ. J lost 5 bases, V lost 3 bases, and 5 bases had no gene match. CDR3 length equals 14 residues. This chain uses TRBV5-1 with TRBJ1-1; TRBD1 matches 9 bases. This receptor was taken from a man over 45 with COVID-19, enrolled during active disease. The sequenced sample consisted of peripheral blood. In nucleotides, the CDR3 is TGCGCCAGCAGCTCGACAGGGGGGAAGACTGAAGCTTTCTTT. Residues: CASSSTGGKTEAFF.